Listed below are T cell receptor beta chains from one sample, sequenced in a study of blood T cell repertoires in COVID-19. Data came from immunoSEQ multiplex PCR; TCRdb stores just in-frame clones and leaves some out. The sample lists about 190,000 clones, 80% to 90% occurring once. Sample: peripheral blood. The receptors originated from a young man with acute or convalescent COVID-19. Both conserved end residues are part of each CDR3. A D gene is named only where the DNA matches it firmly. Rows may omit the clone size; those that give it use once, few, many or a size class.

TGTGCCAGCAGCGTAGAGTCTTGGCGGGGGGAGGAGACCCAGTACTTC | CASSVESWRGEETQYF | TRBV9 | TRBD2 | TRBJ2-5 | .
TGTGCCTGGGGCCGGGACAGGGCCTCTGGAAACACCATATATTTT | CAWGRDRASGNTIYF | TRBV30 | TRBD1 | TRBJ1-3 | .
TGCGCCAGCAGCTTAACCGAGTCCCGCCGGGGCACTGAAGCTTTCTTT | CASSLTESRRGTEAFF | TRBV5-1 | . | TRBJ1-1 | .
TGCGCCAGCAGCAGGGGACTAGTGGGGATCACAGATACGCAGTATTTT | CASSRGLVGITDTQYF | TRBV5-1 | TRBD2 | TRBJ2-3 | .
TGTGCCACTACGGACAGGGCCAGACAGCCCCAGCATTTT | CATTDRARQPQHF | TRBV19 | TRBD1 | TRBJ1-5 | .
TGTGCCAGCAGCCCCCCAGGGGCGCAAAGCTATAATTCACCCCTCCACTTT | CASSPPGAQSYNSPLHF | TRBV7-2 | . | TRBJ1-6 | .
TGTGCCAGCAGCTTGACGCAGGGGATGGCGAATGAGCAGTTCTTC | CASSLTQGMANEQFF | TRBV5-4 | . | TRBJ2-1 | .
TGTGCCAGCAGCTCACTTAGCGGGCCAAGCCGATCGAATACGCAGTATTTT | CASSSLSGPSRSNTQYF | TRBV7-8 | TRBD2 | TRBJ2-3 | .
TGTGCCAGCAGTACCAGGAGGGCCCATCAGCCCCAGCATTTT | CASSTRRAHQPQHF | TRBV6-5 | . | TRBJ1-5 | once
TGTGCCTGGCAACTACAGGGCTCCTACGAGCAGTACTTC | CAWQLQGSYEQYF | TRBV30 | . | TRBJ2-7 | .
TGTGCCAGCAGTTACTCGACAGGGGCCGAAGCTTTCTTT | CASSYSTGAEAFF | TRBV6-5 | TRBD1 | TRBJ1-1 | .
TGTGCCAGCAGCTCGGGACAGTCTAATAATTCACCCCTCCACTTT | CASSSGQSNNSPLHF | TRBV7-3 | TRBD1 | TRBJ1-6 | few
TGCGCCAGCAGCATTGGACAGATCGAACAAGAAGCTTTCTTT | CASSIGQIEQEAFF | TRBV5-1 | . | TRBJ1-1 | few
TGTGCTAGTGAACAGAACACCGGGGAGCTGTTTTTT | CASEQNTGELFF | TRBV12-5 | . | TRBJ2-2 | once
TGTGCCAGCTCACCACAGGGGAAGGCAGATACGCAGTATTTT | CASSPQGKADTQYF | TRBV18 | . | TRBJ2-3 | .
TGCGCCAGCAGAAAGGGACAGCAGCTAAGCTCCTATAATTCACCCCTCCACTTT | CASRKGQQLSSYNSPLHF | TRBV5-1 | TRBD1 | TRBJ1-6 | .
TGTGCCAGCAGCCAAGAAGGGGGACTATCTACGGAGACCCAGTACTTC | CASSQEGGLSTETQYF | TRBV4-2 | . | TRBJ2-5 | .
TGTGCCAGCACCTCGGTGGGAGGGGAAATCAATGGCTACACCTTC | CASTSVGGEINGYTF | TRBV28 | . | TRBJ1-2 | once
TGTGCCTGGAACGGGATGAGCTCCTATAATTCACCCCTCCACTTT | CAWNGMSSYNSPLHF | TRBV30 | . | TRBJ1-6 | .
TGTGCCAGCAGTTCGGCGGGGGGCTATGGCTACACCTTC | CASSSAGGYGYTF | TRBV5-5 | . | TRBJ1-2 | .
TGTGCCAGCAGAGAGTCAGGGAACTCACCCCTCCACTTT | CASRESGNSPLHF | TRBV6-5 | . | TRBJ1-6 | .
TGTGCCAGCAGGACAGGGCCTCTCGGCTCCTACGAGCAGTACTTC | CASRTGPLGSYEQYF | TRBV2 | TRBD1 | TRBJ2-7 | .
TGTGCCAGCAGTGAACGGAACTATGGCTACACCTTC | CASSERNYGYTF | TRBV2 | . | TRBJ1-2 | .
TGTGCCAGTAGTATCCCGCGAAACAGGCTGGGTTATGGCTACACCTTC | CASSIPRNRLGYGYTF | TRBV19 | . | TRBJ1-2 | once
TGTGCCAGCAGCTCAAAGGACAGGGGTCCCGGGGAGCTGTTTTTT | CASSSKDRGPGELFF | TRBV7-9 | TRBD1 | TRBJ2-2 | .
TGTGCCAGTCTGCCTTCACAGGGGTACTATGGCTACACCTTC | CASLPSQGYYGYTF | TRBV2 | TRBD1 | TRBJ1-2 | few
TGTGCCACCAGTGACCCAACCGGGACTAGCCCCACAGATACGCAGTATTTT | CATSDPTGTSPTDTQYF | TRBV24-1 | TRBD2 | TRBJ2-3 | .
TGCGCCAGCAGCTTGGTTCCAGGGATCTCTGGGGCCAACGTCCTGACTTTC | CASSLVPGISGANVLTF | TRBV5-1 | . | TRBJ2-6 | .
TGTGCCAGCTGGACTCTACAGGGCAGCTCCTATAATTCACCCCTCCACTTT | CASWTLQGSSYNSPLHF | TRBV28 | . | TRBJ1-6 | .
TGTGCCAGCAGGGGACAGGGAGCAGTAGGAAACGAGCAGTACTTC | CASRGQGAVGNEQYF | TRBV27 | TRBD1 | TRBJ2-7 | few
TGTGCCAGTAGTAAACCCGGGACAGCCAAAGCTAACTATGGCTACACCTTC | CASSKPGTAKANYGYTF | TRBV19 | TRBD1 | TRBJ1-2 | .
TGCGCCAGCGGAGCGACTCAGGGGGCAGGTTACGAGCAGTACTTC | CASGATQGAGYEQYF | TRBV5-1 | TRBD1 | TRBJ2-7 | .
TGTGCCAGCAGTCTAGACGGAGAGACCCAGTACTTC | CASSLDGETQYF | TRBV5-5 | . | TRBJ2-5 | .
TGTGCCAGCAGTCCAGGACAGAGGGCTGAAGCTTTCTTT | CASSPGQRAEAFF | TRBV12-3/TRBV12-4 | . | TRBJ1-1 | .
TGTGCCAGCAGTTTGGAAAACAGGGCCTATGGCTACACCTTC | CASSLENRAYGYTF | TRBV28 | . | TRBJ1-2 | .
TGCGCCAGCAGTCAGTTAGGGGGACCCATCGCAACTAATGAAAAACTGTTTTTT | CASSQLGGPIATNEKLFF | TRBV5-1 | . | TRBJ1-4 | .
TGTGCCTGGAGTCGGGACTCCGACAAGCAGTACTTC | CAWSRDSDKQYF | TRBV30 | . | TRBJ2-7 | few
TGCGCCAGCAGCCAAGTGGAGCGGGAGGCCTACGAGCAGTACTTC | CASSQVEREAYEQYF | TRBV4-1 | TRBD2 | TRBJ2-7 | .
TGCGCCAGCAGCCGCCTCCGACAGGGGGCGTTCGAAAAACTGTTTTTT | CASSRLRQGAFEKLFF | TRBV4-1 | TRBD1 | TRBJ1-4 | .
TGTGCCAGCAGCCGACAAAATTCAGGGAACACTGAAGCTTTCTTT | CASSRQNSGNTEAFF | TRBV6-2/TRBV6-3 | . | TRBJ1-1 | few
TGCGCCAGCAGCGAGGGACTAGCGGGTAGCACAGATACGCAGTATTTT | CASSEGLAGSTDTQYF | TRBV5-1 | TRBD2 | TRBJ2-3 | .
TGCGCCAGCAGCCCACCGGGACAGGGGGCCTACGAGCAGTACTTC | CASSPPGQGAYEQYF | TRBV5-1 | TRBD1 | TRBJ2-7 | .
TGTGCCAGCAGCCACCCTGGCACAGATACGCAGTATTTT | CASSHPGTDTQYF | TRBV3-1/TRBV3-2 | . | TRBJ2-3 | .
TGTGCCTGGAGTCAACGGAGACAGGGAGGCTCTGGGGCCAACGTCCTGACTTTC | CAWSQRRQGGSGANVLTF | TRBV30 | . | TRBJ2-6 | .
TGTGCCAGCAGCCAAGGAGGTCTTCTAGCGAGCTACACCTTC | CASSQGGLLASYTF | TRBV4-2 | . | TRBJ1-2 | .
TGTGCCAGCAGCCCCGCTGGGCAGGGGGCCCCCGAGCAGTACTTC | CASSPAGQGAPEQYF | TRBV28 | TRBD1 | TRBJ2-7 | .
TGTGCCAGCAGCCAGGCAACAGGGTATCGCGGCTACACCTTC | CASSQATGYRGYTF | TRBV3-1/TRBV3-2 | . | TRBJ1-2 | .
TGTGCCAGTAACTATAATGAAAAACTGTTTTTT | CASNYNEKLFF | TRBV19 | . | TRBJ1-4 | few
TGTGCCAGTAGAGCCGGAGGGTATGGCTACACCTTC | CASRAGGYGYTF | TRBV19 | . | TRBJ1-2 | .
TGTGCCAGCAGTTTTCGGGCTAGGACAGTCAACACTGAAGCTTTCTTT | CASSFRARTVNTEAFF | TRBV27 | . | TRBJ1-1 | .
TGTGCCAGTAGTATAGATCGCGCAGGGGGCGTTGTGGAGACCCAGTACTTC | CASSIDRAGGVVETQYF | TRBV19 | TRBD1 | TRBJ2-5 | .